This T cell receptor (beta chain) was sequenced during a study of blood T cell repertoires in COVID-19. Overall study: There were acute and convalescent COVID-19 samples, and they came from the United States, Italy and Spain. PBMCs, B-cell-depleted T cells, or T cells were the source of the cDNA or gDNA that made up the material.

Per the original data handling: Amplifying reference gene primers gave estimates of nucleated cell counts. The protocol was immunoSEQ multiplex PCR, while the TCRdb copy is restricted to in-frame clones and leaves out a portion. V, J and clone size are taken as reported in that table, and D and trimming were inferred from the DNA itself. The table lists more than 150,000 clones, around 90% of them singletons. This clone has just one count. Unmatched junction bases numbered 1, after V lost 2 bases and J lost 3 bases. The V gene's germline CDR1 is KGHSH and CDR2 LQKENI. This CDR3 comprises 16 residues. The chain links TRBV18 to TRBJ2-6; 10 nucleotides agree with TRBD1. Sequenced: peripheral blood. This sequence was found in a man in his forties with acute or convalescent COVID-19. This CDR3 reads CASSPGTGVGANVLTF. The CDR3 DNA is TGTGCCAGCTCACCAGGGACAGGGGTTGGGGCCAACGTCCTGACTTTC. Drawing the rest from reference TRBV18 and TRBJ2-6, the complete variable domain is NAGVMQNPRHLVRRRGQEARLRCSPMKGHSHVYWYRQLPEEGLKFMVYLQKENIIDESGMPKERFSAEFPKEGPSILRIQQVVRGDSAAYFCASSPGTGVGANVLTFGAGSRLTVL.